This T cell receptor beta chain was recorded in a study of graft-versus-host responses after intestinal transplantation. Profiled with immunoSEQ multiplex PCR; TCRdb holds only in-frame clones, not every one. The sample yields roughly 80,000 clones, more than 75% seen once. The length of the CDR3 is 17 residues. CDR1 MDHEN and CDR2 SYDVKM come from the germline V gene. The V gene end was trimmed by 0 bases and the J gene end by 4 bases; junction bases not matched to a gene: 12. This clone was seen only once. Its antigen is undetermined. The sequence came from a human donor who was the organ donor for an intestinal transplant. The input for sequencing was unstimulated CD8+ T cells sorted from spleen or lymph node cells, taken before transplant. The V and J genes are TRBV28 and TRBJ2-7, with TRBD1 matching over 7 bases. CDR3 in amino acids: CASSLWTARQGGYEQYF. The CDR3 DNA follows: TGTGCCAGCAGTTTATGGACCGCAAGACAGGGTGGGTACGAGCAGTACTTC. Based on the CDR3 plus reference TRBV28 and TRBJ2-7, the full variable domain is DVKVTQSSRYLVKRTGEKVFLECVQDMDHENMFWYRQDPGLGLRLIYFSYDVKMKEKGDIPEGYSVSREKKERFSLILESASTNQTSMYLCASSLWTARQGGYEQYFGPGTRLTVT.